This T cell receptor beta chain was recovered during a study of a mutant IDH1 vaccine in newly diagnosed glioma. Study information: Visit V12 was at week 35; visit V13 was at week 47.

Germline loops: CDR1 SGHTA, CDR2 FQGNSA. The CDR3 runs to 14 residues. V shed 1 base and J shed 0 bases, with 6 bases lying between them. This clone appeared a few times. Its antigen is unknown. Profiling relied on immunoSEQ multiplex PCR, and the TCRdb table lists in-frame clones only, not all of them. The data contain about 11,000 clones, about four fifths of them singletons. Time point meaning: week 47, end of study. Doses comprised 300 ug of mutant IDH1 20-mer peptide each, plus topical imiquimod. Newly diagnosed WHO grade 3 or 4 IDH1-mutant, ATRX-lost astrocytomas were identified in the donors. Study-wide results and caveats: Variations in leading peripheral T cell clonotypes appeared to have no connection with pseudoprogression.

This specimen was PBMCs, taken from a glioma patient whose treatment included an IDH1 peptide vaccine. This receptor was taken from a man aged 25 to 45 with glioma. The chain has TRBV7-2 and TRBJ1-1; possibly TRBD1 for D (5 bases). This CDR3 reads CASSLGGLNTEAFF. The CDR3, as DNA: TGTGCCAGCAGCTTAGGGGGCTTGAACACTGAAGCTTTCTTT. Supplemented by reference TRBV7-2 and TRBJ1-1, the full variable domain reads GAGVSQSPSNKVTEKGKDVELRCDPISGHTALYWYRQSLGQGLEFLIYFQGNSAPDKSGLPSDRFSAERTGGSVSTLTIQRTQQEDSAVYLCASSLGGLNTEAFFGQGTRLTVV.